Listed here are 5 T cell receptor beta chains from one sample, sequenced in a study of resident and recirculating memory T cells in vitiligo. Data came from immunoSEQ multiplex PCR; TCRdb stores just in-frame clones and leaves some out. Here the sample spans 75,000 to 95,000 clones, 90% to 95% being singletons. Input material: blood. These receptors all stem from a male donor with vitiligo.

This clone was seen only once. This chain links TRBV4-3 with TRBJ1-2; the D is unclear. The CDR3 length is 15 residues. Germline-derived CDR1 and CDR2 are LGHNA and YSLEER. Between the trimmed V and J ends, which lost 4 bases and 2 bases, there was a span of 14 bases. CDR3 sequence: CASSPTLLGNYGYTF. The CDR3 DNA follows: TGCGCCAGCAGCCCGACTCTCCTTGGCAACTATGGCTACACCTTC.

J is TRBJ2-7 and V is TRBV15; TRBD2 matches 7 bases. The ends lost 5 bases at V and 4 bases at J; junction bases unmatched: 5. The CDR3 consists of 13 residues. The germline V gene has CDR1 LNHNV and CDR2 YYDKDF (reference sequence). The DNA of the CDR3 is TGTGCCACCAGCGCGGGAGCGGAGTACGAGCAGTACTTC. Encoded protein: CATSAGAEYEQYF.

V gene TRBV7-3 combines with J gene TRBJ1-2; 8 bases are a match to TRBD1. Germline-derived CDR1 and CDR2 are SGHTA and FQGTGA. The CDR3 contains 15 residues. Unmatched junction bases numbered 5, after V lost 0 bases and J lost 5 bases. The CDR3: CASSLTAGQVYGYTF. DNA of the CDR3: TGTGCCAGCAGCTTAACGGCGGGACAGGTATATGGCTACACCTTC.

This rearrangement joins TRBV5-1 to TRBJ1-4, with a weak D call TRBD1 (6 bases). Trimming shortened V by 5 bases and J by 2 bases, and 19 bases separated the two germline ends. CDR1 and CDR2 (germline): SGHRS, YFSETQ. The CDR3 consists of 17 residues. The CDR3 DNA is TGCGCCAGCAGTTATTACGGGGGGCGGTCGACTAATGAAAAACTGTTTTTT. This sequence encodes CASSYYGGRSTNEKLFF.

The chain recombines TRBV6-5 with TRBJ2-1, with 7 bases lining up with TRBD2. Germline CDR1 and CDR2: MNHEY and SVGAGI. The junction had 9 bases not matched to a gene; V was cut back by 11 bases and J by 2 bases. This CDR3 spans 14 amino acids. The CDR3 DNA is TGTGCCGGACCTAACAGCGGGGCCTACAATGAGCAGTTCTTC. It encodes CAGPNSGAYNEQFF.